These T cell receptor beta chains were read from a single sample in a study of T cell repertoires in cytomegalovirus infection. TCRdb redid the calling of the reads with MiXCR, one entry per CDR3 protein. Among over 95,000 distinct CDR3 sequences listed, around 31% were seen once. These receptors' targets are unknown. The sample consisted of CD8+ T cells from cultured PBMCs, taken from culture after CMV antigen stimulation. These receptors all stem from a human donor in good health (CMV status not recorded). Some clones in this sample may be carry-over from other donors' samples. Each CDR3 is given with its conserved first and last residue. The D gene is left open where the match is weak. Part of the rows lack a size; the others show once, few, many or a class for expanded clones.

CDR3 protein,CDR3 DNA,J gene,V gene,clone size,D gene
CARRQGFSYNEQFF,TGTGCCAGACGACAGGGTTTCTCCTACAATGAGCAGTTCTTC,TRBJ2-1,TRBV5-8,few,TRBD1
CASSQSAYRVREQYF,TGTGCCAGCAGCCAAAGTGCTTACAGGGTAAGGGAGCAGTACTTC,TRBJ2-7,TRBV7-4,NA,NA
CASSQDTSGGFNEQFF,TGTGCCAGCAGCCAAGATACTAGCGGGGGGTTCAATGAGCAGTTCTTC,TRBJ2-1,TRBV3-1,NA,TRBD2
CASTPTGYSNQPQHF,TGTGCCAGCACTCCGACAGGTTATAGCAATCAGCCCCAGCATTTT,TRBJ1-5,TRBV12-3/TRBV12-4,NA,NA
CASSLITGDTGELFF,TGCGCCAGCAGCTTAATTACAGGGGACACCGGGGAGCTGTTTTTT,TRBJ2-2,TRBV5-1,many,TRBD1
CASSLRVSTDTQYF,TGCGCCAGCAGCCTGAGGGTCAGCACAGATACGCAGTATTTT,TRBJ2-3,TRBV4-1,few,NA
CASSDRAGGELFF,TGTGCCAGCAGTGACAGGGCCGGCGGGGAGCTGTTTTTT,TRBJ2-2,TRBV6-2/TRBV6-3,few,TRBD1
CASSPHQYF,TGTGCCAGCAGTCCTCACCAGTACTTC,TRBJ2-5,TRBV6-2/TRBV6-3,NA,NA
CASSLGEGSYEQYF,TGTGCCAGCAGCTTGGGGGAGGGCTCCTACGAGCAGTACTTC,TRBJ2-7,TRBV7-6,NA,TRBD2
CASTRAGSANEKLFF,TGTGCCAGCACTCGTGCAGGGTCAGCTAATGAAAAACTGTTTTTT,TRBJ1-4,TRBV27,NA,NA
CASSHSGPGQTLSGANVLTF,TGTGCCAGCAGCCACTCCGGACCGGGACAGACTCTCTCTGGGGCCAACGTCCTGACTTTC,TRBJ2-6,TRBV7-9,NA,TRBD1
CASSQATAANYGYTF,TGTGCCAGCAGCCAAGCCACAGCAGCTAACTATGGCTACACCTTC,TRBJ1-2,TRBV4-2,few,NA
CSAVGGGGGELFF,TGCAGCGCCGTCGGCGGGGGCGGGGGGGAGCTGTTTTTC,TRBJ2-2,TRBV29-1,NA,TRBD2
CSARGGLATYEQYF,TGCAGTGCTAGAGGGGGCCTAGCCACCTACGAGCAGTACTTC,TRBJ2-7,TRBV20-1,few,NA
CASSWNRGYNSPLHF,TGTGCCAGTAGTTGGAACAGGGGGTATAATTCACCCCTCCACTTT,TRBJ1-6,TRBV19,NA,TRBD1
CASAGGTPNQPQHF,TGTGCCAGCGCGGGGGGGACTCCCAATCAGCCCCAGCATTTT,TRBJ1-5,TRBV7-4,NA,NA
CASSYVQGGTEAFF,TGTGCCAGCAGTTATGTACAGGGGGGCACTGAAGCTTTCTTT,TRBJ1-1,TRBV6-2/TRBV6-3,NA,TRBD1
CASSRTVNTEAFF,TGTGCCAGCAGCCGGACGGTGAACACTGAAGCTTTCTTT,TRBJ1-1,TRBV14,NA,NA
CASSFSYGNEQFF,TGTGCCAGCAGCTTTAGTTATGGGAATGAGCAGTTCTTC,TRBJ2-1,TRBV7-3,many,NA
CATSDQRTSGGTGELFF,TGTGCCACCAGTGACCAACGGACTAGCGGGGGTACCGGGGAGCTGTTTTTT,TRBJ2-2,TRBV24-1,few,TRBD2
CASSYDGDSPLHF,TGTGCCAGCAGTTACGACGGCGATTCACCCCTCCACTTT,TRBJ1-6,TRBV6-5,NA,NA
CASSQDSFSITEAFF,TGTGCCAGCAGCCAAGATTCGTTCTCAATCACTGAAGCTTTCTTT,TRBJ1-1,TRBV4-2,few,NA
CASSLGLAGGGSYNEQFF,TGTGCTAGCAGCTTAGGACTAGCGGGGGGGGGCTCCTACAATGAGCAGTTCTTC,TRBJ2-1,TRBV7-7,NA,TRBD2
CASRGLRNTEAFF,TGTGCCAGCAGGGGTTTGCGGAACACTGAAGCTTTCTTT,TRBJ1-1,TRBV6-1,NA,NA
CAIRQPSGNTIYF,TGTGCCATCCGACAGCCCTCTGGAAACACCATATATTTT,TRBJ1-3,TRBV10-3,medium-sized,NA
CASSLEFRNTGELFF,TGTGCCAGCAGCTTAGAGTTTCGGAACACCGGGGAGCTGTTTTTT,TRBJ2-2,TRBV7-6,few,NA
CASSLPRDREETQYF,TGTGCCAGCAGTCTACCACGGGACAGGGAAGAGACCCAGTACTTC,TRBJ2-5,TRBV28,few,TRBD1
CASSPSWKSAYEQYF,TGTGCCAGCAGCCCTTCTTGGAAAAGCGCCTACGAGCAGTACTTC,TRBJ2-7,TRBV27,NA,NA
CASSLSGGVYEQYF,TGTGCCAGCAGTCTTAGTGGGGGGGTGTACGAGCAGTACTTC,TRBJ2-7,TRBV27,NA,TRBD2
CASSYLYIKGYEQYF,TGTGCCAGCAGTTACTTGTACATAAAGGGCTACGAGCAGTACTTC,TRBJ2-7,TRBV6-5,NA,NA
CASSLPSLLAVGVDTQYF,TGTGCCAGCAGCTTACCGAGTCTCTTAGCGGTGGGGGTTGATACGCAGTATTTT,TRBJ2-3,TRBV7-2,many,NA
CASSTGQLPEAFF,TGTGCCAGTAGTACAGGACAGCTACCTGAAGCTTTCTTT,TRBJ1-1,TRBV19,NA,NA